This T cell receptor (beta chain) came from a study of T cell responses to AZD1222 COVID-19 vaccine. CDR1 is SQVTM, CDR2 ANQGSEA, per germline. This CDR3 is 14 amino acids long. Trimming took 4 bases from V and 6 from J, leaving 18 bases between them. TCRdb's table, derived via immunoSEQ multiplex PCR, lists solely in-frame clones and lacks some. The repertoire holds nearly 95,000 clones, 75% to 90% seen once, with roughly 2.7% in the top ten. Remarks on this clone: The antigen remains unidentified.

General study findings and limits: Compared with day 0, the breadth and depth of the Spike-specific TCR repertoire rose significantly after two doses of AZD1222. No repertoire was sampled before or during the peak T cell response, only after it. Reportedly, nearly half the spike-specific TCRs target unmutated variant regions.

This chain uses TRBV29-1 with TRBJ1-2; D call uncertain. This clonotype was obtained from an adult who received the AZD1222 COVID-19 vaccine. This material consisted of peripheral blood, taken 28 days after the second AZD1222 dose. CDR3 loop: CSVAFGAQSDGYTF. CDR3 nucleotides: TGCAGCGTTGCATTTGGCGCACAGTCCGATGGCTACACCTTC.